A single T cell receptor beta chain is shown here with its context. No antigen is known for it. Germline V gene data show CDR1 as LGHNA and CDR2 as YSLEER. CDR3 length equals 17 residues. The data derive from a study of CXCR3-negative and CXCR3-positive naive CD8 T cells. All TRB cDNA libraries came from 5' RACE performed with UMI labels. Reprocessing the 5' RACE reads, TCRdb reports a single entry for every CDR3 protein and omits DNA. The sample table sets out fewer than 80,000 distinct CDR3 sequences. Findings and caveats of the study: More hydrophobic TRB CDR3s occurred in CXCR3-positive than in CXCR3-negative naive cells.

What was sequenced was naive CXCR3- CD8+ T cells from blood. Subset noted: CD45RO-CCR7+CD27+CD95- naive CD8+ T cells lacking CXCR3 (TNR3-). The sequence was obtained from a human donor in good health. Some clones in this sample may be carry-over from other donors' samples. V and J are TRBV4-3 and TRBJ1-6; there is no DNA to check the TCRdb D call of TRBD1. CDR3 residues: CASSQALGERYGSPLHF.